The 18 T cell receptor beta chains below were found in one sample sequenced in a study of cytomegalovirus exposure and HLA in healthy donors. Some clones are missing from TCRdb's copy, which holds only in-frame ones; the method was immunoSEQ multiplex PCR. The data show 97,000 or so clones, about 95% seen once. Material: PBMCs. The origin of the receptors is a woman between 18 and 29 years old in good health and CMV-seronegative.

J is TRBJ1-1 and V is TRBV10-3, with no clear D. Trimming cost V 10 bases and J 5 bases, with 20 bases left between them. The CDR3 has 14 residues. Per the germline V gene, CDR1 is ENHRY and CDR2 is SYGVKD. In nucleotides, the CDR3 is TGTGCCACGCGGGCCTTGGGAGAGGGTACTGAAGCTTTCTTT. Amino acids: CATRALGEGTEAFF.

The chain combines TRBV9 with TRBJ2-2, with D perhaps matching TRBD1 (6 bases). The CDR3 totals 17 residues. V dropped 4 bases and J dropped 1 base, with 17 bases sitting between them. Germline V CDR1 and CDR2: SGDLS, YYNGEE. CDR3: CASSTPRDTVNTGELFF. CDR3 DNA sequence: TGTGCCAGCAGCACACCTCGGGACACTGTGAACACCGGGGAGCTGTTTTTT.

The CDR3 spells CASSSLRARGNTIYF. DNA for the CDR3: TGTGCCAGCAGTTCCCTGAGGGCGCGGGGAAACACCATATATTTT. The chain employs TRBV27 and TRBJ1-3; no clear D. Per germline, CDR1 MNHEY and CDR2 SMNVEV (reference sequence). CDR3 size: 15 residues. Trimming cost V 4 bases and J 4 bases, with 14 bases left between them.

The chain carries TRBV7-2 and TRBJ2-1, with a tentative D call TRBD1 (6 bases). V lost 4 bases and J lost 6, with 16 bases in between. The CDR3 loop spans 15 amino acids. Germline CDR1 SGHTA, CDR2 FQGNSA. In DNA, the CDR3 is TGTGCCAGCAGCTCTACAGGGTCTCCTGCCAATGAGCAGTTCTTC. Translated, it gives CASSSTGSPANEQFF.

V gene TRBV5-6 combines with J gene TRBJ2-7; 8 nucleotides match TRBD2. CDR1 SGHDT and CDR2 YYEEEE come from the germline V gene. CDR3 length: 16 amino acids. Trimming took 0 bases from V and 1 from J; bases not matched to a gene: 6. The CDR3 DNA sequence: TGTGCCAGCAGCTTGGCCGGGAGCGGGAGTTCCTACGAGCAGTACTTC. Translation gives CASSLAGSGSSYEQYF.

The rearrangement links TRBV2 to TRBJ2-7; D gene unclear. Between the trimmed V and J ends, which lost 3 bases and 3 bases, there was a span of 9 bases. This CDR3 has 13 residues. Germline V gene sequence: CDR1 SNHLY, CDR2 FYNNEI. Here the CDR3 reads CASSEIGGYEQYF. CDR3 in DNA: TGTGCCAGCAGTGAGATTGGCGGCTACGAGCAGTACTTC.

V usage is TRBV19 and J usage is TRBJ1-2; tentatively, D is TRBD1 (6 bases). Germline V gives CDR1 LNHDA, CDR2 SQIVND (reference sequence). The V end lost 6 bases, the J end lost 8 bases, and 19 bases lay between the germline ends. The CDR3 is 14 residues long. CDR3 region: CASSPGQSPQGYTF. The CDR3 nucleotides are TGTGCCAGTAGCCCAGGACAGAGCCCCCAGGGCTACACCTTC. Together with reference TRBV19 and TRBJ1-2, the CDR3 gives the full variable domain: DGGITQSPKYLFRKEGQNVTLSCEQNLNHDAMYWYRQDPGQGLRLIYYSQIVNDFQKGDIAEGYSVSREKKESFPLTVTSAQKNPTAFYLCASSPGQSPQGYTFGSGTRLTVV.

The chain uses TRBV7-9 and TRBJ2-5; TRBD1 aligns across 9 bases. The junction had 7 bases not matched to a gene; V was cut back by 4 bases and J by 4 bases. Per the germline V gene, CDR1 is SEHNR and CDR2 is FQNEAQ (reference sequence). This CDR3 has 15 residues. The CDR3, as DNA: TGTGCCAGCAGCTCGTGGGACAGGGCTGGAGAGACCCAGTACTTC. Its translation is CASSSWDRAGETQYF.

The J gene is TRBJ2-1, the V gene TRBV15; 7 positions match TRBD2. Germline trimming cut 3 bases from V and 7 bases from J; bases unmatched to any gene: 6. The CDR3 loop spans 14 amino acids. Germline loops: CDR1 LNHNV, CDR2 YYDKDF (reference sequence). CDR3 protein: CATSRGGVWNEQFF. Here the CDR3 DNA reads TGTGCCACCAGCAGGGGGGGGGTTTGGAATGAGCAGTTCTTC.

As DNA, the CDR3 is TGTGCCAGCAGTTTAAGGTCCTCGGCAGGGGGCTTGGGTGGCTACACCTTC. Translation gives CASSLRSSAGGLGGYTF. The gene calls are TRBV28 and TRBJ1-2; 8 nucleotides agree with TRBD1. Trimming removed 2 bases from V and 7 bases from J; junction bases left unmatched: 15. Germline CDR1 MDHEN, CDR2 SYDVKM. The CDR3 covers 17 residues.

The V call is TRBV7-9, the J call TRBJ2-7; D is undetermined. The CDR3 extends over 12 amino acids. The V gene lost 4 bases and the J gene lost 2 bases, with 6 bases spanning the gap. CDR1 is SEHNR, CDR2 FQNEAQ, per germline (reference sequence). The CDR3 reads CASSSLTYEQYF. CDR3 DNA: TGTGCCAGCAGCTCCCTTACCTACGAGCAGTACTTC.

The V call is TRBV27, the J call TRBJ2-7, with TRBD2 matching 11 bases. Per germline, CDR1 MNHEY and CDR2 SMNVEV (reference sequence). This CDR3 has 15 amino acids. With 4 bases clipped from V and 4 bases from J, the junction kept 6 bases outside the gene matches. DNA for the CDR3: TGTGCCAGCAGTTACAGACTAGCGGGATTGTACGAGCAGTACTTC. As protein: CASSYRLAGLYEQYF.

The V call is TRBV2, the J call TRBJ2-1; 15 nucleotides align to TRBD2. The CDR3 has 14 amino acids. With 10 bases clipped from V and 7 bases from J, the junction kept 5 bases outside the gene matches. Per germline, CDR1 SNHLY and CDR2 FYNNEI. The DNA for the CDR3 is TGTGCCAAGGGACTAGCGGGAGGTGAGAATGAGCAGTTCTTC. This translates into CAKGLAGGENEQFF. The entire variable domain, with the rest obtained from reference TRBV2 and TRBJ2-1, is as follows: EPEVTQTPSHQVTQMGQEVILRCVPISNHLYFYWYRQILGQKVEFLVSFYNNEISEKSEIFDDQFSVERPDGSNFTLKIRSTKLEDSAMYFCAKGLAGGENEQFFGPGTRLTVL.

This chain links TRBV9 with TRBJ2-2; 10 bases map to TRBD2. V was pared by 1 base and J by 0 bases, with 3 bases of the junction left unmatched. Germline CDR1 reads SGDLS; CDR2 reads YYNGEE. This CDR3 contains 17 residues. Here the CDR3 reads CASSVRLAGANTGELFF. The CDR3 coding sequence is TGTGCCAGCAGCGTACGGCTAGCGGGGGCGAACACCGGGGAGCTGTTTTTT.

For the CDR3, the DNA is TGTGCCAGCTCACCACAGGCGGGTTTGGGTGAAGCTTTCTTT. It translates to CASSPQAGLGEAFF. This chain connects TRBV18 to TRBJ1-1; D unresolved. CDR3 size: 14 residues. Trimming shortened V by 1 base and J by 7 bases, and 13 bases separated the two germline ends. Per germline, CDR1 KGHSH and CDR2 LQKENI.

The J gene is TRBJ2-7, the V gene TRBV27; tentatively, D is TRBD2 (5 bases). CDR3 length: 11 residues. Looked up from germline, CDR1 is MNHEY and CDR2 is SMNVEV (reference sequence). V was shortened by 8 bases and J by 3 bases, with 8 bases between the two germline ends. The CDR3 loop is CASSEGYEQYF. Written as DNA, the CDR3 is TGTGCCAGCTCTGAGGGCTACGAGCAGTACTTC.

The V call is TRBV5-1, the J call TRBJ2-3; D possibly corresponds to TRBD2 (5 bases). The V end was cut by 0 bases, the J end by 0 bases, with 17 bases between. This CDR3 comprises 18 residues. CDR1 is SGHRS and CDR2 is YFSETQ in the germline V gene. This CDR3 is CASSLDVGMGISTDTQYF. The CDR3 nucleotides read TGCGCCAGCAGCTTGGACGTCGGGATGGGGATTAGCACAGATACGCAGTATTTT.

The genes are TRBV23-1 and TRBJ2-2; 8 bases are a match to TRBD1. TRBV23-1 is labeled an ORF, and its function is uncertain. This CDR3 comprises 14 residues. The trim removed 9 bases at V and 1 base at J, leaving 4 bases unmatched. The CDR3: CARKGQGNTGELFF. The CDR3 DNA reads as TGCGCCAGGAAAGGACAGGGGAACACCGGGGAGCTGTTTTTT.